Below are 27 T cell receptor gamma chains sequenced from a single sample in a study of γδ T cells in repeated Plasmodium falciparum infection. TCRdb reprocessed the multiplex PCR reads through CATT. Of more than 12,000 gamma-chain clones listed, roughly 1.7% are singletons. Vgamma9/Vdelta2+ and Vdelta2-negative gammadelta T cells were flow-sorted from PBMC for bulk sequencing. Sequencing was done on a sample of gamma-delta T cells from blood. Receptors originate from a pool of human donors (malaria-infected and uninfected, not separated).

The table lists this clone with many counts. TCRdb's protein, taken from a much larger clone, differs from this DNA's translation at residue 4, likely owing to a read error; the protein displayed comes from the DNA. The sample has other DNA sequences that encode this CDR3 too. V gene TRGV9 combines with J gene TRGJ1 or TRGJ2. The J gene was not available in TCRdb and was assigned here by matching the DNA to germline segments. Germline lookup yields CDR1 GITISATS and CDR2 ISYDGTV (reference sequence). This CDR3 is built from 12 residues. The CDR3 DNA reads TGTGCCTTGCGGGAATATTATTATAAGAAACTCTTT. It translates to CALREYYYKKLF.

This clone was picked up many times. The rearrangement joins TRGV2 to TRGJ1 or TRGJ2. J gave up 4 bases and V 4 bases, and 16 bases lay outside the gene matches. Germline V CDR1 and CDR2: EGSNGY, YDSYNSKV. The CDR3 runs to 16 residues. CDR3 sequence reads: CATWEKRLGGYYKKLF. DNA of the CDR3: TGTGCCACCTGGGAAAAGAGGCTCGGGGGATATTATAAGAAACTCTTT.

In its sample, this clone was seen many times. A clone one base away is much larger, so this may be a read error. Other DNA variants within this sample encode the same CDR3. The rearrangement joins TRGV9 to TRGJP. The CDR3 runs to 17 residues. V dropped 1 base and J dropped 2; count of bases not matched to a gene: 2. CDR1 is GITISATS and CDR2 is ISYDGTV in the germline V gene (reference sequence). The CDR3 DNA is TGTGCCTTGTGGGAGGTCCGGCAAGAGTTGGGCAAAAAAATCAAGGTATTT. Its translation: CALWEVRQELGKKIKVF.

Of note for this clone: A far larger clone is just one base off, so this is likely a read error. Additional DNA sequences in this sample encode the identical CDR3. The chain recombines TRGV4 with TRGJP1. Germline matching of the DNA provided the J gene here, since TCRdb leaves it blank. V was clipped by 1 base and J by 5 bases; unmatched bases: 16. The CDR3 spans 18 residues. Looked up from germline, CDR1 is EGSTGY and CDR2 is YDSYTSSV. CDR3 sequence: CATWDGTPLMATGWFKIF. CDR3 bases: TGTGCCACCTGGGATGGTACTCCTTTAATGGCTACTGGTTGGTTCAAGATATTT.

This clone was picked up many times. The mismatch at residue 4 between this DNA's translation and the TCRdb protein of a much larger clone likely reflects a read error; the protein shown is translated from the DNA. This chain uses TRGV9 with TRGJ1 or TRGJ2. The J gene was not available in TCRdb and was assigned here by matching the DNA to germline segments. This CDR3 contains 15 residues. CDR1 is GITISATS and CDR2 is ISYDGTV in the germline V gene (reference sequence). This CDR3 is CALCEVFPAYYKKLF. The CDR3 nucleotides are TGTGCCTTGTGTGAGGTGTTCCCTGCTTATTATAAGAAACTCTTT.

Worth noting for this clone: The protein TCRdb lists belongs to a much larger clone and differs from this DNA's translation at residue 9, which points to a read error; the protein shown is made from the DNA. The chain joins TRGV4 to TRGJ1 or TRGJ2. No J gene is reported in TCRdb; it was inferred here by comparing the DNA with germline. Germline V gene data show CDR1 as EGSTGY and CDR2 as YDSYTSSV. Trimming at V came to 0 bases and at J to 12 bases, leaving 11 bases not matched to a gene. CDR3 length equals 13 residues. CDR3 nucleotides: TGTGCCACCTGGGATGGGCCTTCGTGTCCGAAACTCTTT. This translates into CATWDGPSCPKLF.

This clone appeared many times. A far larger clone lies a single base away; this is likely a read error. Other DNA sequences of this sample code for an identical CDR3. This rearrangement joins TRGV9 to TRGJ1 or TRGJ2. V dropped 5 bases and J dropped 6; count of bases not matched to a gene: 10. Germline CDR1 and CDR2: GITISATS and ISYDGTV (reference sequence). The CDR3 extends over 13 amino acids. CDR3 nucleotides: TGTGCCTTGTGGGTGCGGCCCTTTTATAAGAAACTCTTT. This codes for CALWVRPFYKKLF.

The sample holds a few counts of this clone. TCRdb assigns this DNA the protein of a much larger clone, which departs from its translation at residue 6; this likely reflects a read error, and the protein shown comes from translating the DNA. This chain connects TRGV8 to TRGJ1 or TRGJ2. The CDR3 contains 13 residues. V shed 0 bases, J shed 9 bases, and the junction held 8 bases outside the gene matches. CDR1 VENAVY and CDR2 YDSYNSRV come from the germline V gene. In nucleotides, the CDR3 is TGTGCCACCTGGGATAGGCATTACTGTAAGAAACTCTTT. It codes for CATWDRHYCKKLF.

Ten or more counts support this clone. For this DNA, TCRdb reports the protein of a much larger clone, which diverges at residue 4, most likely from a read error; the protein presented here is translated directly from the DNA. V gene TRGV9 combines with J gene TRGJ1 or TRGJ2. TCRdb leaves out the J gene; it was filled in here by matching the DNA to germline. CDR1 is GITISATS and CDR2 is ISYDGTV in the germline V gene (reference sequence). There are 11 residues in the CDR3. The DNA for the CDR3 is TGTGCCTTGCGGGAGGTGCCCGAGAAACTCTTT. This translates into CALREVPEKLF.

This clone turned up a few times. A read error likely explains why the TCRdb protein, taken from a much larger clone, differs from this DNA's translation at residue 9; the protein shown is translated from the DNA. The genes are TRGV4 and TRGJ1 or TRGJ2. The J gene, not given by TCRdb, was assigned here from a germline match of the nucleotide sequence. The CDR3 has 18 amino acids. In germline, CDR1 is EGSTGY, CDR2 YDSYTSSV. With 0 bases clipped from V and 0 bases from J, the junction kept 14 bases outside the gene matches. The CDR3: CATWDGPTSLQNYYKKLF. The CDR3 DNA sequence: TGTGCCACCTGGGATGGGCCCACTTCACTCCAGAATTATTATAAGAAACTCTTT.

This clone came up many times. TCRdb attributes to this sequence the protein of a much larger clone, which differs from the DNA translation at residue 9; a read error is likely, and the protein displayed is translated from the DNA. The chain has TRGV9 and TRGJ1 or TRGJ2. The J gene comes from matching the DNA to germline here; TCRdb lacks it. J gave up 6 bases and V 0 bases, and 8 bases lay outside the gene matches. CDR1 is GITISATS, CDR2 ISYDGTV, per germline (reference sequence). The CDR3 runs to 14 residues. The CDR3 sequence: CALWEVRRCYKKLF. The CDR3 DNA is TGTGCCTTGTGGGAGGTGCGGCGTTGTTATAAGAAACTCTTT.

This clone has ten or more counts. Possible read error: a much larger clone is one base away. The limits of the CDR3 on the DNA are not certain, so only TCRdb's listed CDR3 is given. TRGV9 is the V gene, and the J gene was not called. Germline V lookup: CDR1 GITISATS, CDR2 ISYDGTV (reference sequence). The CDR3 is 29 residues long, counting both termini. The CDR3 is CALWEVRSNSLAVEQHWLSQVSIGRIQHF.

This clone has ten or more counts. A read error likely explains why the TCRdb protein, taken from a much larger clone, differs from this DNA's translation at residue 2; the protein shown is translated from the DNA. CDR3 in amino acids: CTTWDDKKKLF. DNA for the CDR3: TGTACCACCTGGGATGACAAAAAGAAACTCTTT. V usage is TRGV4 and J usage is TRGJ1 or TRGJ2. This CDR3 comprises 11 residues. Germline-derived CDR1 and CDR2 are EGSTGY and YDSYTSSV.

This clone was seen a handful of times. It is likely a read error: a sequence one base away is far more abundant. Other DNA sequences of this sample code for an identical CDR3. The chain is built from TRGV9 and TRGJ1 or TRGJ2. This CDR3 has 13 amino acids. Germline CDR1 GITISATS, CDR2 ISYDGTV (reference sequence). V lost 0 bases, J lost 7 bases, and 6 bases stayed unmatched. The CDR3 sequence: CALWEVLGYKKLF. The CDR3 DNA sequence: TGTGCCTTGTGGGAGGTGCTGGGATATAAGAAACTCTTT.

Of note for this clone: The mismatch at residue 9 between this DNA's translation and the TCRdb protein of a much larger clone likely reflects a read error; the protein shown is translated from the DNA. The chain combines TRGV9 with TRGJP. Assignment of the J gene here rests on matching the DNA to germline, because TCRdb gives none. Germline CDR1 is GITISATS and CDR2 is ISYDGTV (reference sequence). The CDR3 is made up of 15 amino acids. V shed 0 bases and J 14 bases; nucleotides not matched to a gene: 7. CDR3 sequence reads: CALWEVLLCKKIKVF. The CDR3, as DNA: TGTGCCTTGTGGGAGGTGCTATTGTGCAAAAAAATCAAGGTATTT.

Concerning this clone itself: TCRdb attributes to this sequence the protein of a much larger clone, which differs from the DNA translation at residue 9; a read error is likely, and the protein displayed is translated from the DNA. V gene TRGV9 combines with J gene TRGJ1 or TRGJ2. Here the J gene was assigned by germline matching of the DNA, as TCRdb has none. From germline, CDR1 is GITISATS and CDR2 ISYDGTV (reference sequence). V lost 0 bases and J lost 3; bases outside the gene matches: 8. The CDR3 extends over 15 amino acids. This CDR3 is CALWEVFPSYYKKLF. The CDR3 bases are TGTGCCTTGTGGGAGGTGTTCCCTTCTTATTATAAGAAACTCTTT.

In the case of this clone: The protein in TCRdb stems from a much larger clone and differs at residue 8 from this DNA's translation, likely a read error; here the protein is translated from the DNA. The chain employs TRGV9 and TRGJ1 or TRGJ2. No J gene is reported in TCRdb; it was inferred here by comparing the DNA with germline. J gave up 6 bases and V 6 bases, and 11 bases lay outside the gene matches. Per the germline V gene, CDR1 is GITISATS and CDR2 is ISYDGTV (reference sequence). The CDR3 sequence is 13 residues long. CDR3 loop: CALWFPYCYKKLF. In nucleotides, the CDR3 is TGTGCCTTGTGGTTCCCCTATTGTTATAAGAAACTCTTT.

In this sample, this clone turned up once. The limits of the CDR3 on the DNA are not certain, so only TCRdb's listed CDR3 is given. No J gene was called, and the V gene is TRGV9. Inclusive of both ends, the CDR3 amounts to 29 amino acids. Germline lookup yields CDR1 GITISATS and CDR2 ISYDGTV (reference sequence). CDR3 sequence reads: CALWESVKKLFGSEQHLLSQVSIGRIQHF.

Note on this clone: TCRdb shows a much larger clone's protein in place of this DNA's translation, and the two differ at residue 8, likely through a read error; the protein shown is translated from the DNA. The V call is TRGV9, the J call TRGJ1 or TRGJ2. The J gene, absent from TCRdb, was called here by matching the DNA to germline. CDR3 length: 13 residues. CDR1 and CDR2 from the germline V gene are GITISATS and ISYDGTV (reference sequence). J was trimmed by 5 bases and V by 4 bases; bases with no gene match: 8. CDR3 bases: TGTGCCTTGTGGGATTTGCGTCATTATAAGAAACTCTTT. Protein product: CALWDLRHYKKLF.

This clone has a handful of counts. The TCRdb protein, from a much larger clone, departs from this DNA's translation at residue 10, likely by read error; the protein shown derives from the DNA. This sequence joins TRGV9 and TRGJ1 or TRGJ2. Here the J gene came from matching the DNA to germline, since TCRdb omits it. The CDR3 is 15 amino acids. V was pared by 4 bases and J by 6 bases, with 15 bases of the junction left unmatched. Per the germline V gene, CDR1 is GITISATS and CDR2 is ISYDGTV (reference sequence). CDR3 region: CALWERRKVCYKKLF. For the CDR3, the DNA is TGTGCCTTGTGGGAACGACGGAAGGTATGTTATAAGAAACTCTTT.

This clone has at least ten counts. The chain couples TRGV9 to TRGJ1 or TRGJ2. This CDR3 spans 10 amino acids. Germline-derived CDR1 and CDR2 are GITISATS and ISYDGTV (reference sequence). Trimming cost V 6 bases and J 10 bases; bases outside gene matches: 6. The CDR3 DNA reads as TGTGCCTTGTGGAATTGGAAGAAACTCTTT. This sequence encodes CALWNWKKLF.

A few counts support this clone. It differs at one base from a far larger clone, so likely a read error. Other nucleotide sequences from this sample produce the same CDR3. This chain joins TRGV5 and TRGJ1 or TRGJ2. No J gene was available from TCRdb, and it was assigned here by a germline match of the DNA. Germline V gene data show CDR1 as VINAFY and CDR2 as YDVSNSKD. The CDR3 has 15 amino acids. CDR3 in amino acids: CATWLSSSNYYKKLF. The CDR3 DNA is TGTGCCACCTGGCTCTCGTCGTCGAATTATTACAAGAAACTCTTT.

This clone appeared a few times. Translating this DNA gives a protein that differs at residue 5 from the TCRdb one, which belongs to a much larger clone; a read error is likely, and the protein shown is this translation. This chain links TRGV9 with TRGJ1 or TRGJ2. No J gene was available from TCRdb, and it was assigned here by a germline match of the DNA. The CDR3 has 11 amino acids. Germline CDR1 reads GITISATS; CDR2 reads ISYDGTV (reference sequence). V trimming: 5 bases; J trimming: 11 bases; junction bases outside the gene matches: 9. The CDR3 here is CALWGVREKLF. The CDR3, as DNA: TGTGCCTTGTGGGGGGTTAGAGAGAAACTCTTT.

Only a few counts were recorded for this clone. A read error likely explains why the TCRdb protein, taken from a much larger clone, differs from this DNA's translation at residue 14; the protein shown is translated from the DNA. No J gene was called, and the V gene is TRGV9. This CDR3 comprises 16 residues. Germline CDR1 GITISATS, CDR2 ISYDGTV (reference sequence). The CDR3 spells CALWVMGELGKKIEVF. As DNA, the CDR3 is TGTGCCTTGTGGGTGATGGGAGAGTTGGGCAAAAAAATCGAGGTATTT.

Regarding this clone: This likely reflects a read error, since a far larger clone is one base away. At the DNA level, this CDR3 is encoded by other sequences in the same sample as well. The V and J genes are TRGV4 and TRGJ1 or TRGJ2. In the absence of a J gene in TCRdb, the DNA was matched to germline to assign it here. The CDR3 totals 13 residues. Per the germline V gene, CDR1 is EGSTGY and CDR2 is YDSYTSSV. As DNA, the CDR3 is TGCGCCACCTGGGATAATACGTATTATAAGAAACTCTTT. Its protein product is CATWDNTYYKKLF.

This clone was detected only a few times. Only one base separates this from a far larger clonotype, so it likely reflects a read error. The sample carries other DNA sequences with the same CDR3. The J gene is TRGJP, the V gene TRGV9. The germline gives CDR1 GITISATS, CDR2 ISYDGTV (reference sequence). The CDR3 loop spans 17 amino acids. J gave up 8 bases and V 1 base, and 8 bases lay outside the gene matches. The CDR3 region is CALWEVRRQLGKKIKVF. The DNA for the CDR3 is TGTGCCTTGTGGGAGGTTAGAAGACAGTTGGGCAAAAAAATCAAGGTATTT.

As regards this clone: This DNA translates differently at residue 7 from the TCRdb protein, which is that of a much larger clone; a read error is likely, and the protein shown is the DNA's own translation. The chain links TRGV5 to TRGJP1. Germline matching of the DNA provided the J gene here, since TCRdb leaves it blank. Trimming removed 0 bases from V and 8 bases from J; junction bases left unmatched: 9. CDR1 is VINAFY and CDR2 is YDVSNSKD in the germline V gene. The CDR3 spans 15 residues. The CDR3: CATWDRTPSGWFKIF. CDR3 nucleotide sequence: TGTGCCACCTGGGACAGGACCCCCTCAGGTTGGTTCAAGATATTT.